This T cell receptor beta chain was captured in a study of CD39 and CD103 CD8 tumor-infiltrating T cells. Data came from immunoSEQ multiplex PCR; TCRdb stores just in-frame clones and leaves some out. This sample has roughly 4,600 clones; approximately 70% occur once, and the top ten carry roughly an eighth. Study conclusions and caveats: Compared with DN, SP and blood memory CD8, DP TILs appeared more oligoclonal.

This CDR3 has 12 residues. In this sample, this clone turned up once. The antigen remains undetermined. Negative selection enriched T cells; tumor-infiltrating lymphocyte samples also used EpCAM beads. CD8+CD4-CD45RA- cells, CCR7-positive or negative, formed the memory CD8 sort. The sample was CD8+ T cells sorted from blood. As for subset: total memory CD8 T cells (CD45RA-CCR7+/-) from blood or uninvolved lymph node. The rearrangement joins TRBV21-1 to TRBJ2-7; the tabulated D call, TRBD2, remains unverified against the DNA. TRBV21-1 is assigned pseudogene status. The source of this sequence is a human donor with head and neck squamous cell carcinoma. CDR3: CASSRDSYEQYF. The CDR3 DNA follows: TGTGCCAGCAGCCGGGACTCCTACGAGCAGTACTTC.